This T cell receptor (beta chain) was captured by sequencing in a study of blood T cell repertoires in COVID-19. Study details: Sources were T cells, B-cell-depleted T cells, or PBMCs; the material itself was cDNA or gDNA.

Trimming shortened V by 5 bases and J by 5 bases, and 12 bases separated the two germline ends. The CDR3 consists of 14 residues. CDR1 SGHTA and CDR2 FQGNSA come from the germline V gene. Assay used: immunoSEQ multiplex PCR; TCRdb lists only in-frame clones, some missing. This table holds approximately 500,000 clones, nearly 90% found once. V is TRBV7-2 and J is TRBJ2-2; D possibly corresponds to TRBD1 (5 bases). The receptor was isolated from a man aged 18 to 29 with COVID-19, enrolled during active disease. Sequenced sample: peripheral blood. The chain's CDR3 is CASSSSGSTGELFF. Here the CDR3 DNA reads TGTGCCAGCAGCAGCTCAGGGTCAACCGGGGAGCTGTTTTTT.